This T cell receptor beta chain was obtained from a study of blood T cell repertoires in COVID-19. As for the study in general: Acute and convalescent COVID-19 specimens originated in the United States, Italy and Spain. T cells, B-cell-depleted T cells, or PBMCs provided the cDNA or gDNA that served as material.

Here immunoSEQ multiplex PCR was the method, and the copy in TCRdb shows in-frame clones only, minus some. The table shows about 190,000 clones, with 82% occurring only once. CDR1 SGHDN and CDR2 FVKESK come from the germline V gene. The CDR3 runs 15 residues. On this clone itself: Relative to the germline gene, one junction end is altered; a read error may explain this.

This rearrangement joins TRBV14 to TRBJ2-5; 8 bases are a match to TRBD1. The sequence was collected from a woman aged 55-69 years with COVID-19, enrolled during active disease. Sequenced: peripheral blood. The CDR3 region has the DNA TGTGCCAGCAGCCAAGAAGGTGTTCCCTACAGGGGGATTGACTTC. Its translation is CASSQEGVPYRGIDF.